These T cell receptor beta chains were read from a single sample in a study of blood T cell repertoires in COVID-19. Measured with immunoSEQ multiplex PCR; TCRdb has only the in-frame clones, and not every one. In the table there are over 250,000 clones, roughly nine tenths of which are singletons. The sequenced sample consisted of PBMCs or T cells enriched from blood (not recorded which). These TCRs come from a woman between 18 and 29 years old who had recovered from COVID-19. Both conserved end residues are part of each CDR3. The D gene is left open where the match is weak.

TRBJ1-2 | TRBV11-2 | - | CASSHGFIGGYTF | TGTGCCAGCAGCCACGGGTTTATCGGGGGCTACACCTTC
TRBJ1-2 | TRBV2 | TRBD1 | CASSSDSGGYGYTF | TGTGCCAGCAGTTCTGACTCAGGGGGGTATGGCTACACCTTC
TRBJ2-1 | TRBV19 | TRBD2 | CASSGGGYNEQFF | TGTGCCTCTAGCGGGGGGGGTTACAATGAGCAGTTCTTC
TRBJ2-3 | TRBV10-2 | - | CASSESRSNTDTQYF | TGCGCCAGCAGTGAGTCGCGGTCCAACACAGATACGCAGTATTTT
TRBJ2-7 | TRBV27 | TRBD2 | CASSSPSGGSSYEQYF | TGTGCCAGCAGTTCCCCTAGCGGGGGTAGCTCCTACGAGCAGTACTTC
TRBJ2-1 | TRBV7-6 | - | CASSSGGNEQFF | TGTGCCAGCAGCTCGGGTGGGAATGAGCAGTTCTTC
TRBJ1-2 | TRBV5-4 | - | CASSQVQLNYGYTF | TGTGCCAGCAGCCAGGTCCAGCTAAACTATGGCTACACCTTC
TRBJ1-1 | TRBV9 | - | CASSVDRGRTEAFF | TGTGCCAGCAGCGTAGATCGAGGGAGAACTGAAGCTTTCTTT
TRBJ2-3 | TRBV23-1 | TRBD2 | CASSQLAASTDTQYF | TGCGCCAGCAGTCAACTAGCGGCTAGCACAGATACGCAGTATTTT
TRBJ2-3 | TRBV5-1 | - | CASSDRGSTDTQYF | TGCGCCAGCAGTGACCGGGGGAGCACAGATACGCAGTATTTT
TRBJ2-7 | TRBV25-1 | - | CASSPGMYEQYF | TGTGCCAGCAGTCCAGGGATGTACGAGCAGTACTTC
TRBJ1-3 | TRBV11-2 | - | CASSLGQRPSSGNTIYF | TGTGCCAGCAGCTTAGGACAGCGTCCGAGCTCTGGAAACACCATATATTTT
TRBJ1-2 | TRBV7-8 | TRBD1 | CASSSFRTGGNDGYTF | TGTGCCAGCAGCTCATTCCGGACAGGGGGAAATGATGGCTACACCTTC
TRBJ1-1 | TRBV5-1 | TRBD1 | CASSGDGQGAGGLEAFF | TGCGCCAGCAGCGGGGACGGACAGGGCGCGGGTGGTCTTGAAGCTTTCTTT
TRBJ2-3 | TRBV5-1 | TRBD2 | CASTALGGGQTDTQYF | TGCGCCAGCACCGCCCTCGGGGGGGGGCAGACAGATACGCAGTATTTT
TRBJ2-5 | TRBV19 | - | CASSSREVAQETQYF | TGTGCCAGTAGTAGTCGAGAGGTTGCCCAAGAGACCCAGTACTTC
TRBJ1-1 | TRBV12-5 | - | CASGQGSNTEAFF | TGTGCTAGTGGCCAGGGGTCGAACACTGAAGCTTTCTTT
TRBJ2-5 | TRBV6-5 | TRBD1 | CASRRGQGETQYF | TGTGCCAGCAGAAGGGGGCAAGGGGAGACCCAGTACTTC
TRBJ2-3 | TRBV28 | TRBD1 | CASSLLPQGARTDTQYF | TGTGCCAGCAGCCTACTCCCCCAGGGGGCGAGAACAGATACGCAGTATTTT
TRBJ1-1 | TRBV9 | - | CASSVRGNTEAFF | TGTGCCAGCAGCGTTAGGGGGAACACTGAAGCTTTCTTT
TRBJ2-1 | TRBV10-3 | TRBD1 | CAISIQGQGNEQFF | TGTGCCATCAGCATACAGGGGCAGGGCAATGAGCAGTTCTTC
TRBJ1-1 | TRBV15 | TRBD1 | CATSSRDSVTEAFF | TGTGCCACCAGCAGCCGGGACAGCGTCACTGAAGCTTTCTTT
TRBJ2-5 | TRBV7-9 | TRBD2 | CASSIRGGGETQYF | TGTGCCAGCAGCATCCGGGGGGGCGGTGAGACCCAGTACTTC
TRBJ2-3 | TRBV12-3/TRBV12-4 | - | CASSSLSVESQYF | TGTGCCAGCAGTTCCCTCTCCGTAGAATCCCAGTATTTT
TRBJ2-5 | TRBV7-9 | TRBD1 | CASSANVPVTGAGETQYF | TGTGCCAGCAGCGCTAATGTCCCCGTGACAGGGGCCGGAGAGACCCAGTACTTC
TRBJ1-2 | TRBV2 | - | CASSGRLPGINGYTF | TGTGCCAGCAGTGGGCGCCTGCCCGGGATTAATGGCTACACCTTC
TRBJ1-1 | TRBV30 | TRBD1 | CAGTGQENTEAFF | TGTGCCGGGACCGGACAGGAGAACACTGAAGCTTTCTTT
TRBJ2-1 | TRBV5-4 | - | CASSPQGFDEQFF | TGTGCCAGCAGCCCCCAGGGTTTCGATGAGCAGTTCTTC
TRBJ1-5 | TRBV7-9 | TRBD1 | CASSFGGQGSQPQHF | TGTGCCAGCAGCTTTGGGGGACAGGGATCTCAGCCCCAGCATTTT
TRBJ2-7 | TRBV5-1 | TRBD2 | CASSLAGGEQYF | TGCGCCAGCAGCTTAGCGGGGGGCGAGCAGTACTTC
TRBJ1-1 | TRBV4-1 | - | CASSLRDWNTEAFF | TGCGCCAGCAGTCTTCGCGACTGGAACACTGAAGCTTTCTTT